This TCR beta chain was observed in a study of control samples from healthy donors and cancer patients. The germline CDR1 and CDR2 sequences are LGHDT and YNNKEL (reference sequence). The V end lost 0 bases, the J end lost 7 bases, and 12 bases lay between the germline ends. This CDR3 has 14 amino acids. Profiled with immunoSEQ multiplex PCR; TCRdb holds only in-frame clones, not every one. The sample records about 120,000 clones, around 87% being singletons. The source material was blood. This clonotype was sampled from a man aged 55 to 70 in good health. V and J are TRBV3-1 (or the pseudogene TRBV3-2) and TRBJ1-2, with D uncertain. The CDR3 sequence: CASSQEGRSAGYTF. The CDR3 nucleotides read TGTGCCAGCAGCCAAGAAGGCAGAAGTGCTGGCTACACCTTC.